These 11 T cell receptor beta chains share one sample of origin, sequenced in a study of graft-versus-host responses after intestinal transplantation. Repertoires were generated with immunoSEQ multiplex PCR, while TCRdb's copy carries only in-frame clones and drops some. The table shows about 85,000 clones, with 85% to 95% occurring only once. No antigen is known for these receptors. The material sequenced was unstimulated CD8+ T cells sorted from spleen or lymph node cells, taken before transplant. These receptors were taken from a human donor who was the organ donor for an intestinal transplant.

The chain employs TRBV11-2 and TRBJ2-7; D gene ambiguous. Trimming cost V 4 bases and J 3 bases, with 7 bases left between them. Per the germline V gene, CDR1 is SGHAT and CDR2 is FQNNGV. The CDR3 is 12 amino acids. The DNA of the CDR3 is TGTGCCAGCAGCTCTCTCATCTACGAGCAGTACTTC. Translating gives CASSSLIYEQYF. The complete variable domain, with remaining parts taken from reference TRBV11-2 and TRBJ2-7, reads EAGVAQSPRYKIIEKRQSVAFWCNPISGHATLYWYQQILGQGPKLLIQFQNNGVVDDSQLPKDRFSAERLKGVDSTLKIQPAKLEDSAVYLCASSSLIYEQYFGPGTRLTVT.

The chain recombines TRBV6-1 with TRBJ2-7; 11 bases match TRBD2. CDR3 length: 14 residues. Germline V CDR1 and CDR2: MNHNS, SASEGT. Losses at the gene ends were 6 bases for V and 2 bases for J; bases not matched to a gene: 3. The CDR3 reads CASSLAGGPYEQYF. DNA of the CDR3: TGTGCCAGCAGCTTAGCGGGAGGGCCCTACGAGCAGTACTTC.

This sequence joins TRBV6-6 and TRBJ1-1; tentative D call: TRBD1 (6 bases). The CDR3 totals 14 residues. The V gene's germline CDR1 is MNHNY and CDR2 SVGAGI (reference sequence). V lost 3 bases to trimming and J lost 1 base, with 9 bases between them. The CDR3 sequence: CASSYGGPNTEAFF. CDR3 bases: TGTGCCAGCAGTTATGGGGGCCCGAACACTGAAGCTTTCTTT.

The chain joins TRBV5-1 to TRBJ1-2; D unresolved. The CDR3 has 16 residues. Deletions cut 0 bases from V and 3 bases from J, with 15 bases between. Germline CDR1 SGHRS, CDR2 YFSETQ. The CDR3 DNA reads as TGCGCCAGCAGCTTGGAGGTGGGTTCGATAGACTATGGCTACACCTTC. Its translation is CASSLEVGSIDYGYTF.

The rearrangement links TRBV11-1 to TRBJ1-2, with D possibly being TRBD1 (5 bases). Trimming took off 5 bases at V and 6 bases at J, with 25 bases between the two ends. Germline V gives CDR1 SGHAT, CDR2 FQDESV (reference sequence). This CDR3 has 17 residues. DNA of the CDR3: TGTGCCAGCAGCGGGCCTCAGGGACTCTTCACCTGGAATGGCTACACCTTC. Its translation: CASSGPQGLFTWNGYTF.

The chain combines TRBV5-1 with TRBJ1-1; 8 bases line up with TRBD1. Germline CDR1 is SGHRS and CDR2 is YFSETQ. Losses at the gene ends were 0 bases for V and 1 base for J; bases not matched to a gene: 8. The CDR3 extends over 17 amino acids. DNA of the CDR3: TGCGCCAGCAGCTTGGTCGGACAGGGAGTGGCGAACACTGAAGCTTTCTTT. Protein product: CASSLVGQGVANTEAFF.

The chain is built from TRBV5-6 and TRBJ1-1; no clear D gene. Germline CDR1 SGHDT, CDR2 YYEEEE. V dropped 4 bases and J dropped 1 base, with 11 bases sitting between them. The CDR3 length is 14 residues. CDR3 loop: CASSGRDWNTEAFF. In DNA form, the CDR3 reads TGTGCCAGCAGCGGAAGAGATTGGAACACTGAAGCTTTCTTT. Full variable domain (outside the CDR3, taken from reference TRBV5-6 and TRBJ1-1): DAGVTQSPTHLIKTRGQQVTLRCSPKSGHDTVSWYQQALGQGPQFIFQYYEEEERQRGNFPDRFSGHQFPNYSSELNVNALLLGDSALYLCASSGRDWNTEAFFGQGTRLTVV.

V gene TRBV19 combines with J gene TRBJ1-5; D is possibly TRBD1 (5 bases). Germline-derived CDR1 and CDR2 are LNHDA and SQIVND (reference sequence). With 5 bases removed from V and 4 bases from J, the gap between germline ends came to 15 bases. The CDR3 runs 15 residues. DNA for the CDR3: TGTGCCAGTAGTTTCCCGACAGCCCCGAATCAGCCCCAGCATTTT. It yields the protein CASSFPTAPNQPQHF.

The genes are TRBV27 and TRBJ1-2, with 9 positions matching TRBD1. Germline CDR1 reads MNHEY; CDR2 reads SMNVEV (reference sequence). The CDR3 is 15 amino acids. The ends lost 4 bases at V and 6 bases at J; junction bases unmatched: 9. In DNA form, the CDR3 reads TGTGCCAGCAGTTCCCGACAGGGGGGGGTCGATGGCTACACCTTC. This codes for CASSSRQGGVDGYTF.

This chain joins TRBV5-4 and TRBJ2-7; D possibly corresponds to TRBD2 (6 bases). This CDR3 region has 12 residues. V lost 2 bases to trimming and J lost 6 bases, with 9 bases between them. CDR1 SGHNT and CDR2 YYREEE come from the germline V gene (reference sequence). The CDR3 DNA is TGTGCCAGCAGCTTTATGGGGGGCGAGCAGTACTTC. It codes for CASSFMGGEQYF. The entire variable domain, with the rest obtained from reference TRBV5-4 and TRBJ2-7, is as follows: ETGVTQSPTHLIKTRGQQVTLRCSSQSGHNTVSWYQQALGQGPQFIFQYYREEENGRGNFPPRFSGLQFPNYSSELNVNALELDDSALYLCASSFMGGEQYFGPGTRLTVT.

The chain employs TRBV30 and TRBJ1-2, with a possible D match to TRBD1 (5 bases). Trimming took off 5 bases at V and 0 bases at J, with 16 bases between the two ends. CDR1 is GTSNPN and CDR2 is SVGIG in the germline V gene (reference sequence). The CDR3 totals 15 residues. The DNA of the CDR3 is TGTGCCTGGGACCGGGACGGCCACCCTAACTATGGCTACACCTTC. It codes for CAWDRDGHPNYGYTF.